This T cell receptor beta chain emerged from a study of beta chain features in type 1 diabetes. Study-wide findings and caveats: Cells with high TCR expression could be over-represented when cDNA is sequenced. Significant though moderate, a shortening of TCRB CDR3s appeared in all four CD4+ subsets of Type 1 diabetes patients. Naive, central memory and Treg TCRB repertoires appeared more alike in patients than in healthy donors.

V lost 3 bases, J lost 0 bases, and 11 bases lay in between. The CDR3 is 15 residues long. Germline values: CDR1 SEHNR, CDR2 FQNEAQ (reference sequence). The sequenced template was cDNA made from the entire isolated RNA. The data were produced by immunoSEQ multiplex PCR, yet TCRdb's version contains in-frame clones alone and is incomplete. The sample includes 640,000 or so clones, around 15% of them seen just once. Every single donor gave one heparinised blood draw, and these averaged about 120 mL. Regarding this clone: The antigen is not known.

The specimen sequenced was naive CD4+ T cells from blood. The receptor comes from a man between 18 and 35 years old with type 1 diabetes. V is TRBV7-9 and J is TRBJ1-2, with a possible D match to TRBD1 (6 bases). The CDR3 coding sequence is TGTGCCAGCAGCTTGCGACAGGCCCCTAACTATGGCTACACCTTC. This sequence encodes CASSLRQAPNYGYTF.